Listed here are 17 T cell receptor beta chains from one sample, sequenced in a study of identical twins. TCRdb re-called the 5' RACE reads through MiXCR, storing one row per CDR3 protein. The sample lists approximately 250,000 distinct CDR3 sequences; 6.5% to 8% were seen once. The data were also submitted as part of a second study, on T cells expressing NK-cell markers.

Material for sequencing was CD8+ T cells sorted from blood. All receptors derive from a woman between 18 and 29 years old in good health.

Ten or more counts support this clonotype. The gene calls are TRBV7-8 and TRBJ2-3; 13 bases are a match to TRBD2. Germline V gene sequence: CDR1 SGHVS, CDR2 FQNEAQ. This CDR3 comprises 16 residues. V shed 5 bases, J shed 6 bases, and the junction held 8 bases outside the gene matches. The CDR3 bases are TGTGCCAGCAGCGCGGGACTAGCGGGATATCTGGATACGCAGTATTTT. Encoded protein: CASSAGLAGYLDTQYF.

This chain joins TRBV27 and TRBJ1-4, with D maybe TRBD1 (5 bases). Per germline, CDR1 MNHEY and CDR2 SMNVEV (reference sequence). The CDR3 is made up of 15 amino acids. Trimming removed 0 bases at V and 5 bases at J, with 10 bases between. CDR3 region: CASSLSSGVNEKLFF. The CDR3 DNA follows: TGTGCCAGCAGTTTATCGTCGGGGGTAAATGAAAAACTGTTTTTT.

This clonotype was recorded many times. V gene TRBV25-1 combines with J gene TRBJ1-2, with D possibly matching TRBD1 (6 bases). Germline V gene data show CDR1 as MGHDK and CDR2 as SYGVNS. V shed 6 bases and J shed 8 bases, with 16 bases lying between them. The CDR3 is made up of 13 amino acids. This chain's CDR3 is CASSPTGWRGYTF. As DNA, the CDR3 is TGTGCCAGCAGCCCAACAGGGTGGAGGGGCTACACCTTC.

This sequence joins TRBV12-3 or TRBV12-4 and TRBJ2-3; D gene uncertain. This CDR3 region has 13 residues. V was shortened by 6 bases and J by 5 bases, with 12 bases between the two germline ends. This CDR3 is CASSPQILDTQYF. CDR3 DNA sequence: TGTGCCAGCAGCCCCCAGATCCTAGATACGCAGTATTTT.

This clonotype was detected ten times or more. The chain employs TRBV20-1 and TRBJ2-1; TRBD2 agrees at 8 bases. Germline lookup yields CDR1 DFQATT and CDR2 SNEGSKA (reference sequence). The CDR3 runs 16 residues. The ends lost 7 bases at V and 7 bases at J; junction bases unmatched: 18. The chain's CDR3 is CSERAPTAGVGNEQFF. DNA for the CDR3: TGCAGTGAACGAGCCCCCACAGCGGGAGTTGGGAATGAGCAGTTCTTC.

This clonotype was observed many times. The rearrangement uses TRBV28 and TRBJ2-7; TRBD2 agrees at 9 bases. This CDR3 contains 13 residues. The germline gives CDR1 MDHEN, CDR2 SYDVKM. V trimming: 4 bases; J trimming: 6 bases; junction bases outside the gene matches: 4. CDR3 amino acids: CASSSSLAGEQYF. The CDR3, as DNA: TGTGCCAGCAGTTCTTCACTAGCGGGCGAGCAGTACTTC.

This clonotype occurred many times. This chain links TRBV12-3 or TRBV12-4 with TRBJ1-1, with a possible D match to TRBD1 (5 bases). V lost 5 bases to trimming and J lost 0 bases, with 13 bases between them. This CDR3 contains 15 residues. CDR3 DNA sequence: TGTGCCAGCAGTCCCTGGGACGGCCTGAACACTGAAGCTTTCTTT. Amino acid sequence: CASSPWDGLNTEAFF.

V is TRBV12-3 or TRBV12-4 and J is TRBJ2-1; TRBD2 agrees at 10 bases. V was clipped by 9 bases and J by 4 bases; unmatched bases: 9. The CDR3 totals 15 residues. The CDR3 sequence is CASGWTSGDYNEQFF. The CDR3 DNA follows: TGTGCCAGTGGCTGGACTAGCGGAGATTACAATGAGCAGTTCTTC.

This clonotype was counted many times. V and J are TRBV7-2 and TRBJ2-1, with D unresolved. Trimming left V 1 base short and J 12 bases short, with 16 bases between. This CDR3 is 14 amino acids long. Germline assignment: CDR1 SGHTA and CDR2 FQGNSA. The chain's CDR3 is CASSLGATPVGQFF. CDR3 in DNA: TGTGCCAGCAGCTTAGGTGCGACTCCGGTCGGGCAGTTCTTC.

This clonotype was recorded a few times. The chain has TRBV27 and TRBJ2-3; 7 bases line up with TRBD2. CDR1 and CDR2 from the germline V gene are MNHEY and SMNVEV (reference sequence). The CDR3 totals 14 residues. With V trimmed by 6 bases and J by 1 base, 4 bases remained unmatched. DNA for the CDR3: TGTGCCAGCAGGACGGGACTACGCACAGATACGCAGTATTTT. This translates into CASRTGLRTDTQYF.

This clonotype was detected ten times or more. The chain joins TRBV7-8 to TRBJ2-4; weak D call: TRBD1 (6 bases). Trimming stripped 3 bases from V and 7 bases from J, with 16 bases between. This CDR3 spans 15 amino acids. Germline CDR1 is SGHVS and CDR2 is FQNEAQ. CDR3 residues: CASSLTDSQENIQYF. In DNA form, the CDR3 reads TGTGCCAGCAGCTTGACGGACAGCCAAGAGAACATTCAGTACTTC.

The sample holds a few counts of this clonotype. V usage is TRBV12-3 or TRBV12-4 and J usage is TRBJ2-1; 10 positions match TRBD2. This CDR3 has 15 residues. V shed 2 bases and J 13 bases; nucleotides not matched to a gene: 11. CDR3 coding DNA: TGTGCCAGCAGTTTAACTAGCGGGGACCGACAAGCTCAGTTCTTC. This encodes CASSLTSGDRQAQFF.

This clonotype was recorded many times. The chain couples TRBV7-9 to TRBJ2-1, with 8 bases fitting TRBD2. Germline CDR1 SEHNR, CDR2 FQNEAQ (reference sequence). V shed 4 bases and J 9 bases; nucleotides not matched to a gene: 11. The CDR3 has 15 amino acids. The CDR3 DNA is TGTGCCAGCAGCTCCTATCGGGGGGGTGGCAGTGAGCAGTTCTTC. The encoded protein is CASSSYRGGGSEQFF.

The chain combines TRBV9 with TRBJ1-1; 7 bases are shared with TRBD1. This CDR3 region has 14 residues. The germline V gene encodes CDR1 SGDLS and CDR2 YYNGEE. J gave up 1 base and V 2 bases, and 2 bases lay outside the gene matches. CDR3 coding DNA: TGTGCCAGCAGCGTGGGACAGTCGAACACTGAAGCTTTCTTT. Protein product: CASSVGQSNTEAFF.

This clonotype has only a few counts. This chain connects TRBV27 to TRBJ1-2, with TRBD1 matching 8 bases. Germline CDR1 reads MNHEY; CDR2 reads SMNVEV (reference sequence). V shed 8 bases, J shed 2 bases, and the junction held 7 bases outside the gene matches. CDR3 length: 14 amino acids. The CDR3 sequence is CASRAGGPNYGYTF. Here the CDR3 DNA reads TGTGCCAGCCGGGCAGGGGGCCCAAACTATGGCTACACCTTC.

This clonotype has more than one count but fewer than ten. J is TRBJ2-1 and V is TRBV11-1; D is possibly TRBD1 or TRBD2 (5 bases each). The CDR3 sequence is 19 residues long. Between the trimmed V and J ends, which lost 0 bases and 10 bases, there was a span of 28 bases. Germline V gives CDR1 SGHAT, CDR2 FQDESV (reference sequence). CDR3 loop: CASSLAGIRAVGTLGEQFF. Written as DNA, the CDR3 is TGTGCCAGCAGCTTAGCTGGGATTAGGGCAGTCGGGACCCTGGGCGAGCAGTTCTTC.

This clonotype was recorded at least ten times. The CDR3 here is CASRDSTYNEQFF. The DNA of the CDR3 is TGTGCCAGCCGGGACAGCACCTACAATGAGCAGTTCTTC. The genes are TRBV12-3 or TRBV12-4 and TRBJ2-1; 7 nucleotides line up with TRBD1. Trimming cost V 8 bases and J 2 bases; bases outside gene matches: 3. The CDR3 has 13 residues.